This T cell receptor beta chain was captured in a study of T-cell memory formation after mild COVID-19. TCRdb processed the 5' RACE reads anew with MiXCR; each CDR3 protein has one entry. This table has nearly 200,000 distinct CDR3 sequences, about 16% appearing once. CDR3 size: 15 residues. With V trimmed by 6 bases and J by 8 bases, 13 bases remained unmatched. Germline V gives CDR1 LNHDA, CDR2 SQIVND (reference sequence). The receptor was isolated from an adult woman who had mild COVID-19 (a few samples of this study predate the infection). Cell type and time point are not known. Sequenced: PBMCs or a T cell subset sorted from them (not recorded which). V gene TRBV19 combines with J gene TRBJ2-1; 7 bases fit TRBD1. The CDR3 protein is CASSRGGRGRDEQFF. In DNA form, the CDR3 reads TGTGCCAGTAGCCGAGGGGGCAGGGGTCGGGATGAGCAGTTCTTC.